The sequence of this T cell receptor (beta chain) was determined in a study of T cell responses to AZD1222 COVID-19 vaccine. Analyses pooled second doses at about 4 or about 12 weeks. Broader study findings: Unmutated regions of variants are reportedly targeted by nearly half of spike-specific TCRs.

TCRdb's copy holds only in-frame clones and misses some; the assay was immunoSEQ multiplex PCR. Among fewer than 30,000 clones listed, around 83% were seen once. This clone came up once. The antigen is not known. V was cut by 5 bases and J by 2 bases, with 16 bases left in between. CDR3 length: 16 amino acids. Germline loops: CDR1 LNHDA, CDR2 SQIVND (reference sequence). The sequence derives from an adult who received the AZD1222 COVID-19 vaccine. The chain combines TRBV19 with TRBJ2-1, with D possibly being TRBD2 (6 bases). The specimen comprised peripheral blood, sampled 28 days after the second AZD1222 dose. In DNA form, the CDR3 reads TGTGCCAGTAGTCCCCTAACGGGAGCGGCCTACAATGAGCAGTTCTTC. This encodes CASSPLTGAAYNEQFF.